Each of the 15 T cell receptor beta chains below was sequenced from the same sample in a study of blood T cell repertoires in COVID-19. The protocol was immunoSEQ multiplex PCR, while the TCRdb copy is restricted to in-frame clones and leaves out a portion. The sample consists of about 280,000 clones, 70% to 90% of them appearing once. The sequenced material came from peripheral blood. These receptors were taken from a woman in her sixties or seventies with acute or convalescent COVID-19.

As concerns this clone: The same CDR3 also results from other DNA sequences found in this sample. The chain carries TRBV5-5 and TRBJ1-1, with 8 bases lining up with TRBD1. Trimming removed 4 bases from V and 4 bases from J; junction bases left unmatched: 3. The CDR3 is 13 amino acids. Germline-derived CDR1 and CDR2 are SGHKS and YYEKEE (reference sequence). The CDR3 nucleotides read TGTGCCAGCAGCCTTACAGGGGGCACTGAAGCTTTCTTT. This encodes CASSLTGGTEAFF.

The rearrangement links TRBV2 to TRBJ1-3; possible D gene TRBD1, 5 bases. With 5 bases removed from V and 1 base from J, the gap between germline ends came to 9 bases. The CDR3 runs 14 residues. Germline values: CDR1 SNHLY, CDR2 FYNNEI. CDR3 nucleotides: TGTGCCAGCAGTTATGACAGATCTGGAAACACCATATATTTT. Its protein product is CASSYDRSGNTIYF.

This clone was observed a single time. The rearrangement joins TRBV30 to TRBJ1-2; maybe TRBD1 (6 bases). CDR3 size: 12 residues. V was shortened by 2 bases and J by 5 bases, with 9 bases between the two germline ends. The germline V gene encodes CDR1 GTSNPN and CDR2 SVGIG (reference sequence). CDR3 region: CAWSSQGYGYTF. The DNA for the CDR3 is TGTGCCTGGAGTTCACAGGGATATGGCTACACCTTC.

This chain connects TRBV2 to TRBJ1-1; maybe TRBD1 (5 bases). V was clipped by 5 bases and J by 10 bases, with 11 bases between them. Per the germline V gene, CDR1 is SNHLY and CDR2 is FYNNEI. The CDR3 is made up of 11 amino acids. This chain's CDR3 is CASSTLGGAFF. The CDR3 coding sequence is TGTGCCAGCAGTACCCTCGGGGGAGCTTTCTTT.

The chain employs TRBV14 and TRBJ1-1, with D perhaps TRBD1 (6 bases). Germline CDR1 reads SGHDN; CDR2 reads FVKESK. The V and J ends lost 8 bases and 7 bases respectively, with 23 bases between them. The CDR3 spans 15 residues. This CDR3 reads CASCLSRGGRSEAFF. CDR3 DNA: TGTGCCAGCTGCCTTTCAAGGGGGGGGCGAAGTGAAGCTTTCTTT.

The chain recombines TRBV12-3 or TRBV12-4 with TRBJ2-7; D unresolved. Trimming stripped 1 base from V and 2 bases from J, with 6 bases between. This CDR3 spans 13 amino acids. The CDR3 sequence: CASSLGHPYEQYF. CDR3 DNA: TGTGCCAGCAGTTTAGGACACCCCTACGAGCAGTACTTC.

This clone was detected only once. V is TRBV3-1 (or the pseudogene TRBV3-2) and J is TRBJ2-7; 11 bases match TRBD2. The J segment lost 2 bases and the V segment lost 8 bases, leaving 5 bases of the junction unmatched. Germline lookup yields CDR1 LGHDT and CDR2 YNNKEL (reference sequence). This CDR3 contains 14 residues. The CDR3 DNA reads TGTGCCAGCTCCCGACTAGCGGGAACCTACGAGCAGTACTTC. Translation gives CASSRLAGTYEQYF.

V gene TRBV5-1 combines with J gene TRBJ2-3; D is perhaps TRBD1 (6 bases). Germline V gene sequence: CDR1 SGHRS, CDR2 YFSETQ. This CDR3 is built from 15 residues. V lost 1 base to trimming and J lost 6 bases, with 15 bases between them. Written as DNA, the CDR3 is TGCGCCAGCAGCTTGAGACAGGCCGAGGGGGATACGCAGTATTTT. It yields the protein CASSLRQAEGDTQYF.

This clone was seen once. The J gene is TRBJ2-5, the V gene TRBV3-1 (or the pseudogene TRBV3-2), with D uncertain. V lost 4 bases to trimming and J lost 5 bases, with 14 bases between them. The CDR3 runs to 14 residues. CDR1 LGHDT and CDR2 YNNKEL come from the germline V gene (reference sequence). CDR3 loop: CASSPVTLGETQYF. The CDR3 nucleotides read TGTGCCAGCAGCCCCGTGACCCTCGGGGAGACCCAGTACTTC.

The gene calls are TRBV27 and TRBJ2-3; D perhaps matches TRBD2 (6 bases). The length of the CDR3 is 16 residues. The germline V gene has CDR1 MNHEY and CDR2 SMNVEV (reference sequence). The ends were cut back, 4 bases at V and 1 base at J, with 15 bases in the middle. For the CDR3, the DNA is TGTGCCAGCAGTTCGCTGGCGGGACGGGGCACAGATACGCAGTATTTT. Translated: CASSSLAGRGTDTQYF.

J is TRBJ1-1 and V is TRBV5-1; TRBD1 matches at 7 bases. The V and J ends lost 6 bases and 1 base, in that order; junction bases with no gene match: 6. CDR1 SGHRS and CDR2 YFSETQ come from the germline V gene. This CDR3 comprises 14 residues. CDR3 coding DNA: TGCGCCAGCACACAGGGGACGGAGAACACTGAAGCTTTCTTT. It specifies CASTQGTENTEAFF.

The gene calls are TRBV6-5 and TRBJ1-1, with D possibly TRBD1 on 6 matching bases. Germline V gene sequence: CDR1 MNHEY, CDR2 SVGAGI. The CDR3 length is 16 residues. V dropped 0 bases and J dropped 4 bases, with 15 bases sitting between them. This CDR3 reads CASSYSQGSVGTEAFF. The DNA for the CDR3 is TGTGCCAGCAGTTACTCCCAGGGGTCCGTCGGCACTGAAGCTTTCTTT.

This rearrangement joins TRBV6-6 to TRBJ2-2, with a possible D match to TRBD2 (7 bases). Trimming pared 8 bases from V and 2 bases from J, leaving 15 bases between. The V gene's germline CDR1 is MNHNY and CDR2 SVGAGI (reference sequence). CDR3 length equals 15 residues. Here the CDR3 reads CASAEGGVNTGELFF. CDR3 DNA sequence: TGTGCCAGCGCGGAAGGGGGGGTAAACACCGGGGAGCTGTTTTTT.

This clone came up a few times. CDR3 in amino acids: CAISTQTGKNTEAFF. The CDR3, as DNA: TGTGCCATCAGTACCCAGACAGGGAAGAACACTGAAGCTTTCTTT. The chain combines TRBV10-3 with TRBJ1-1, with 7 bases lining up with TRBD1. V lost 5 bases and J lost 1; bases outside the gene matches: 7. The CDR3 runs to 15 residues. Germline V lookup: CDR1 ENHRY, CDR2 SYGVKD.

The V gene is TRBV7-9, the J gene TRBJ1-3, with 9 bases aligning to TRBD1. This CDR3 comprises 14 residues. CDR1 SEHNR and CDR2 FQNEAQ come from the germline V gene (reference sequence). V shed 5 bases and J 5 bases; nucleotides not matched to a gene: 4. CDR3 loop: CASSRTGGRNTIYF. The CDR3 bases are TGTGCCAGCAGCCGCACAGGGGGCAGAAACACCATATATTTT.